What follows are 19 T cell receptor beta chains derived from one specimen sequenced in a study of T cells in women clearing cervical HPV infection. The method was immunoSEQ multiplex PCR; TCRdb's version includes in-frame clones alone and lacks a portion of them. This listing includes 18,000 or so clones. Input material: blood buffy coat. These receptors all come from a woman between 18 and 70 years old with a cervical HPV16 infection that either progressed to CIN3+ or cleared (not recorded which).

The CDR3 reads CSARDRGTYEQYF. The CDR3 DNA, read in part, is TGCAGTGCTAGAGATCGGGGGACCTACGAG. The V gene is TRBV20-1, the J gene TRBJ2-7, with D possibly matching TRBD2 (6 bases). The read ends 3 residues before the CDR3 terminus; that terminus is restored from the germline J gene. CDR1 and CDR2 (germline): DFQATT, SNEGSKA (reference sequence). The V and J ends lost 0 bases and 2 bases respectively, with 8 bases between them. The CDR3 runs 13 residues.

Details on this clone: The CDR3 end is not reached by the read, which stops 3 residues before it; the germline J gene fills it in. The chain uses TRBV13 and TRBJ2-7, with TRBD1 identical over 7 bases. The CDR3 length is 14 residues. Germline CDR1 is PRHDT and CDR2 is FYEKMQ (reference sequence). Trimming took 4 bases from V and 3 from J; bases not matched to a gene: 6. This chain's CDR3 is CASSSSRDSYEQYF. The sequenced part of the CDR3 DNA is TGTGCCAGCAGCTCCAGCCGGGACAGCTACGAG.

As concerns this clone: Read data end 3 residues before the CDR3 end; the end is taken from the germline J gene. V and J are TRBV30 and TRBJ1-5, with 12 bases aligning to TRBD1. The germline V gene encodes CDR1 GTSNPN and CDR2 SVGIG (reference sequence). The CDR3 contains 17 residues. Trimming took 8 bases from V and 0 from J; bases not matched to a gene: 11. The covered CDR3 bases are TGTGCCATACGCTCGGGACAGGGGGCGAATAGCAATCAGCCC. Translating it yields CAIRSGQGANSNQP. The full CDR3 reads CAIRSGQGANSNQPQHF.

Concerning this clone: The sequence runs out 3 residues before the end of the CDR3; the remainder is reconstructed from the germline J gene. This rearrangement joins TRBV2 to TRBJ2-5, with 7 positions matching TRBD1. Trimming removed 6 bases from V and 0 bases from J; junction bases left unmatched: 13. The germline V gene has CDR1 SNHLY and CDR2 FYNNEI. CDR3 size: 17 residues. CDR3 sequence reads: CASSPTGTVLDQETQYF. The CDR3 bases that were read are TGTGCCAGCAGCCCCACTGGGACAGTCCTGGACCAAGAGACC.

Remarks on this clone: The CDR3 extends 3 residues past the end of the read, so its final part is completed from the germline J gene. This chain uses TRBV19 with TRBJ1-4, with D tentatively TRBD1 (5 bases). The CDR3 consists of 14 residues. The ends were cut back, 3 bases at V and 4 bases at J, with 9 bases in the middle. Germline lookup yields CDR1 LNHDA and CDR2 SQIVND (reference sequence). The sequenced part of the CDR3 DNA is TGTGCCAGTAGTATCCGACAGAATAATGAAAAA. As protein: CASSIRQNNEK. The entire CDR3 reads CASSIRQNNEKLFF. The full variable domain, in which reference TRBV19 and TRBJ1-4 provide the parts outside the CDR3, is DGGITQSPKYLFRKEGQNVTLSCEQNLNHDAMYWYRQDPGQGLRLIYYSQIVNDFQKGDIAEGYSVSREKKESFPLTVTSAQKNPTAFYLCASSIRQNNEKLFFGSGTQLSVL.

The DNA read from the CDR3 is TGTGCCAGCAGCCCCCATTTGAACACTGAA. Translated: CASSPHLNTE. The whole CDR3 sequence reads CASSPHLNTEAFF. This chain links TRBV7-6 with TRBJ1-1; no firm D call. The missing CDR3 end, 3 residues past where the read stops, is filled in from the germline J gene. The CDR3 covers 13 residues. Germline V gene lookup returns CDR1 SGHVS and CDR2 FNYEAQ. With 5 bases removed from V and 0 bases from J, the gap between germline ends came to 7 bases. Looking up the rest from reference TRBV7-6 and TRBJ1-1 gives the full variable domain: GAGVSQSPRYKVTKRGQDVALRCDPISGHVSLYWYRQALGQGPEFLTYFNYEAQQDKSGLPNDRFSAERPEGSISTLTIQRTEQRDSAMYRCASSPHLNTEAFFGQGTRLTVV.

As concerns this clone: The CDR3 goes on 3 residues after the read ends, and that part is filled in from the germline J gene. V gene TRBV28 combines with J gene TRBJ2-1; 8 bases are a match to TRBD2. This CDR3 has 16 residues. CDR1 is MDHEN and CDR2 is SYDVKM in the germline V gene. V was pared by 5 bases and J by 2 bases, with 8 bases of the junction left unmatched. This CDR3 is CASSTGGAGTYNEQFF. Incomplete CDR3 DNA: TGTGCCAGCAGTACCGGGGGGGCCGGAACCTACAATGAG.

Comment on this clone: Read data end 3 residues before the CDR3 end; the end is taken from the germline J gene. The chain recombines TRBV7-9 with TRBJ1-1, with D unresolved. V was cut by 4 bases and J by 0 bases, with 12 bases left in between. There are 15 residues in the CDR3. Per the germline V gene, CDR1 is SEHNR and CDR2 is FQNEAQ (reference sequence). The CDR3 region is CASSSRAGLNTEAFF. Partial CDR3 DNA: TGTGCCAGCAGCTCCCGGGCGGGCCTGAACACTGAA.

Notes on this clone: The read terminates 3 residues before the CDR3 end, so the remaining end is supplied by the germline J gene. The chain links TRBV19 to TRBJ1-1; D is perhaps TRBD1 (6 bases). The CDR3 runs 16 residues. Germline-derived CDR1 and CDR2 are LNHDA and SQIVND (reference sequence). Trimming stripped 3 bases from V and 1 base from J, with 15 bases between. CDR3 in amino acids: CASSIRGQHENTEAFF. The DNA read from the CDR3 is TGTGCCAGTAGTATTCGCGGACAGCATGAGAACACTGAA. Full variable domain (missing parts from reference TRBV19 and TRBJ1-1): DGGITQSPKYLFRKEGQNVTLSCEQNLNHDAMYWYRQDPGQGLRLIYYSQIVNDFQKGDIAEGYSVSREKKESFPLTVTSAQKNPTAFYLCASSIRGQHENTEAFFGQGTRLTVV.

With respect to this clone: The DNA ends 3 residues before the CDR3 does, and the rest of the CDR3 is filled in from the germline J gene. The chain links TRBV5-1 to TRBJ2-3; 7 bases map to TRBD2. The V and J ends lost 4 bases and 4 bases, in that order; junction bases with no gene match: 3. The germline V gene encodes CDR1 SGHRS and CDR2 YFSETQ. This CDR3 contains 13 residues. The part of the CDR3 DNA that was read is TGCGCCAGCAGCCCCGGGGGGTCAGATACG. Its protein is CASSPGGSDT. The full CDR3 reads CASSPGGSDTQYF. The full variable domain, in which reference TRBV5-1 and TRBJ2-3 provide the parts outside the CDR3, is KAGVTQTPRYLIKTRGQQVTLSCSPISGHRSVSWYQQTPGQGLQFLFEYFSETQRNKGNFPGRFSGRQFSNSRSEMNVSTLELGDSALYLCASSPGGSDTQYFGPGTRLTVL.

Comments on this clone: The read is 3 residues too short to cover the CDR3 end, so that end is filled in from the germline J gene. The J gene is TRBJ2-2, the V gene TRBV11-2, with a weak D call TRBD1 (6 bases). CDR1 is SGHAT, CDR2 FQNNGV, per germline. CDR3 length equals 13 residues. V was shortened by 5 bases and J by 5 bases, with 9 bases between the two germline ends. The DNA read from the CDR3 is TGTGCCAGCAGCGATAGGGGGACCGGGGAG. Protein: CASSDRGTGE. The entire CDR3 protein is CASSDRGTGELFF.

Comments on this clone: The DNA ends 3 residues before the CDR3 does, and the rest of the CDR3 is filled in from the germline J gene. The chain combines TRBV11-3 with TRBJ2-7; D is perhaps TRBD1 (6 bases). This CDR3 has 15 residues. Trimming removed 0 bases from V and 0 bases from J, with 9 bases in between. The V gene's germline CDR1 is SGHNT and CDR2 YENEEA. The CDR3: CASSLDLDSSYEQYF. The CDR3 bases that were read are TGTGCCAGCAGCTTAGACCTGGACAGCTCCTACGAG.

As to this clone: The read ends 3 residues before the CDR3 terminus; that terminus is restored from the germline J gene. The genes are TRBV7-9 and TRBJ2-3; tentatively, D is TRBD1 (5 bases). This CDR3 has 14 amino acids. Germline V gene lookup returns CDR1 SEHNR and CDR2 FQNEAQ (reference sequence). V lost 3 bases to trimming and J lost 1 base, with 8 bases between them. Partial CDR3 DNA: TGTGCCAGCAGCTTCAGGGATCGCACAGATACG. It specifies CASSFRDRTDT. The entire CDR3 sequence reads CASSFRDRTDTQYF.

The CDR3 DNA, read in part, is TGTGCCAGCAGCTTATATTCGAGGGCGAACACTGAA. This gives the protein CASSLYSRANTE. The entire CDR3 protein reads CASSLYSRANTEAFF. The rearrangement links TRBV7-9 to TRBJ1-1; D unclear. The read ends 3 residues before the CDR3 terminus; that terminus is restored from the germline J gene. This CDR3 has 15 amino acids. The V gene's germline CDR1 is SEHNR and CDR2 FQNEAQ (reference sequence). Trimming pared 2 bases from V and 1 base from J, leaving 11 bases between. Supplemented by reference TRBV7-9 and TRBJ1-1, the full variable domain reads DTGVSQNPRHKITKRGQNVTFRCDPISEHNRLYWYRQTLGQGPEFLTYFQNEAQLEKSRLLSDRFSAERPKGSFSTLEIQRTEQGDSAMYLCASSLYSRANTEAFFGQGTRLTVV.

Remarks on this clone: The DNA ends 3 residues before the CDR3 does, and the rest of the CDR3 is filled in from the germline J gene. The V call is TRBV18, the J call TRBJ2-5; 9 positions match TRBD1. The length of the CDR3 is 15 residues. V lost 3 bases to trimming and J lost 2 bases; unmatched junction nucleotides: 4. Germline assignment: CDR1 KGHSH and CDR2 LQKENI. The CDR3 reads CASSPPGQGQETQYF. CDR3 DNA (partial): TGTGCCAGCTCACCCCCCGGACAGGGGCAAGAGACC.

The sequenced part of the CDR3 DNA is TGTGCCAGCAGTTTTAACTCAGGCTATGGC. This translates into CASSFNSGYG. The whole CDR3 sequence is CASSFNSGYGYTF. The J gene is TRBJ1-2, the V gene TRBV12-3 or TRBV12-4; D not certain. The CDR3 extends 3 residues past the end of the read, so its final part is completed from the germline J gene. Trimming shortened V by 3 bases and J by 4 bases, and 9 bases separated the two germline ends. This CDR3 is built from 13 residues.

A remark on this clone: Read data end 3 residues before the CDR3 end; the end is taken from the germline J gene. The chain links TRBV29-1 to TRBJ1-1, with D possibly matching TRBD1 (5 bases). The CDR3 runs 12 residues. Trimming removed 8 bases from V and 4 bases from J, with 14 bases in between. Germline V gives CDR1 SQVTM, CDR2 ANQGSEA. The part of the CDR3 DNA that was read is TGCAGCCCCCTAGGACACAGCACTGAA. It is translated as CSPLGHSTE. The full CDR3 is CSPLGHSTEAFF.

For this clone: The read stops 3 residues short of the end of the CDR3; the missing end is completed from the germline J gene. The chain uses TRBV30 and TRBJ1-6; D is ambiguous. Germline-derived CDR1 and CDR2 are GTSNPN and SVGIG (reference sequence). V was clipped by 2 bases and J by 0 bases, with 5 bases between them. The CDR3 length is 14 residues. CDR3 DNA, as far as it was read: TGTGCCTGGAGTTCGTCCTCCTATAATTCACCC. This codes for CAWSSSSYNSP. The whole CDR3 region reads CAWSSSSYNSPLHF. The full variable domain, in which reference TRBV30 and TRBJ1-6 provide the parts outside the CDR3, is SQTIHQWPATLVQPVGSPLSLECTVEGTSNPNLYWYRQAAGRGLQLLFYSVGIGQISSEVPQNLSASRPQDRQFILSSKKLLLSDSGFYLCAWSSSSYNSPLHFGNGTRLTVT.

Concerning this clone itself: The read halts 3 residues ahead of the CDR3 end, with the missing end drawn from the germline J gene. V is TRBV12-5 and J is TRBJ2-2; D unresolved. V was trimmed by 2 bases and J by 0 bases, leaving 7 bases between them. CDR1 is LGHNT, CDR2 FRNRAP, per germline. The length of the CDR3 is 15 residues. CDR3 DNA (partial): TGTGCTAGTGGTTTGAACAGAGCGAACACCGGGGAG. Protein sequence: CASGLNRANTGE. The complete CDR3 reads CASGLNRANTGELFF.